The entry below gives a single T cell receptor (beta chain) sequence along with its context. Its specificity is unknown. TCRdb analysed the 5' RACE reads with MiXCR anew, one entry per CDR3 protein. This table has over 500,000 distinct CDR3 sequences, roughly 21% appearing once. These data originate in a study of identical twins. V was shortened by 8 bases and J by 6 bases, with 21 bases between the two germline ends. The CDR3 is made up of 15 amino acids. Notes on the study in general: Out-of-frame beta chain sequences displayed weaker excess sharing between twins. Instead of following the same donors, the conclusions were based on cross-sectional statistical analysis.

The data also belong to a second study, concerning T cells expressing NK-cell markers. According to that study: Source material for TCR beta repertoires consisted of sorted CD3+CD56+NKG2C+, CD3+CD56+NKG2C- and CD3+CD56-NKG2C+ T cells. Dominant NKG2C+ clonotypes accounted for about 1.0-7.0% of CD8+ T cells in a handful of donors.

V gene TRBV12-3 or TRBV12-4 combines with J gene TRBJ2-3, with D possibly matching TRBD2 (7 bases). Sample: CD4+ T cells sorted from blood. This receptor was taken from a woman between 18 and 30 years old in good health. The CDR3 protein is CASGRGAGSGDTQYF. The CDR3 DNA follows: TGTGCCAGCGGACGGGGGGCGGGAAGCGGGGATACGCAGTATTTT.